These 5 T cell receptor beta chains share one sample of origin, sequenced in a study of T-cell reconstitution after alpha-beta-depleted transplantation in children. Unique molecular identifiers were incorporated when the TCRbeta library was constructed. In TCRdb, the PCR reads were re-called with MiXCR into one record per CDR3 protein. Of under 850,000 distinct CDR3 sequences listed, about 12% are singletons. Sample: PBMCs, taken before TCRalphabeta/CD19-depleted stem cell transplant. The receptors originated from a girl aged 2 to 9 with congenital amegakaryocytic thrombocytopenia, due to receive a stem cell transplant.

The sample holds many counts of this clonotype. V gene TRBV7-9 combines with J gene TRBJ2-5; TRBD2 might be the D (6 bases). Trimming stripped 5 bases from V and 4 bases from J, with 11 bases between. The CDR3 runs to 13 residues. Germline loops: CDR1 SEHNR, CDR2 FQNEAQ (reference sequence). The CDR3 here is CASSPRDLETQYF. The DNA of the CDR3 is TGTGCCAGCAGCCCCCGGGACTTAGAGACCCAGTACTTC.

The count of this clonotype is one. The chain uses TRBV25-1 and TRBJ2-3; the match to TRBD2 covers 13 bases. This CDR3 is 19 amino acids long. From germline, CDR1 is MGHDK and CDR2 SYGVNS. V gave up 3 bases and J gave up 5 bases; unmatched junction bases: 14. The DNA of the CDR3 is TGTGCCAGCAGTGATGCCGCAGGACTAGCGGGAGACGTTAGAGATACGCAGTATTTT. It is translated as CASSDAAGLAGDVRDTQYF.

The table lists this clonotype with a few counts. This sequence joins TRBV20-1 and TRBJ2-7, with TRBD2 matching over 7 bases. Germline lookup yields CDR1 DFQATT and CDR2 SNEGSKA (reference sequence). With V trimmed by 3 bases and J by 2 bases, 19 bases remained unmatched. CDR3 size: 18 residues. The CDR3 DNA sequence: TGCAGTGCTAGGGAGGTGAGCCTAGCGGCAGATAACGCCTACGAGCAGTACTTC. This translates into CSAREVSLAADNAYEQYF.

This clonotype appeared many times. This rearrangement joins TRBV20-1 to TRBJ2-1; TRBD2 matches at 9 bases. This CDR3 spans 14 amino acids. Per germline, CDR1 DFQATT and CDR2 SNEGSKA (reference sequence). V was pared by 6 bases and J by 6 bases, with 9 bases of the junction left unmatched. The CDR3 DNA is TGCAGTGCCTTTCCGGGACTAGCTAGCAATGAGCAGTTCTTC. Translating it yields CSAFPGLASNEQFF.

This clonotype has ten or more counts. The rearrangement links TRBV12-3 or TRBV12-4 to TRBJ1-4; D remains ambiguous. The CDR3 runs 14 residues. The V and J ends lost 6 bases and 1 base respectively, with 9 bases between them. Here the CDR3 DNA reads TGTGCCAGCAGGAAGACGGAAACTAATGAAAAACTGTTTTTT. This encodes CASRKTETNEKLFF.